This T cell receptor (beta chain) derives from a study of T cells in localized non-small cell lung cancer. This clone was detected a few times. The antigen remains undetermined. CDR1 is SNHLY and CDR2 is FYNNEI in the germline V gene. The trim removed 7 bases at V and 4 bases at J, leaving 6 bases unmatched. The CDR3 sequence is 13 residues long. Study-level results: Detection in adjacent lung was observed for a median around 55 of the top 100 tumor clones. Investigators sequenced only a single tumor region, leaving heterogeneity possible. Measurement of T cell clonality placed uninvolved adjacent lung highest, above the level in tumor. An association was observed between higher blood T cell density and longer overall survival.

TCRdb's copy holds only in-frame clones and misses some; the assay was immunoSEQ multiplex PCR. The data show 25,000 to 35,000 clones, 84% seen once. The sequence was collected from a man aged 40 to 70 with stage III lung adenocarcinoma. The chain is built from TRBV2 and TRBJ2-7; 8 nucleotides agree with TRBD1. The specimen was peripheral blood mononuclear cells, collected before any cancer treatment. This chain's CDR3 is CASMVDREYEQYF. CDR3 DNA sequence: TGTGCCAGCATGGTGGACAGGGAATACGAGCAGTACTTC.